This T cell receptor (beta chain) was sequenced during a study of cytomegalovirus exposure and HLA in healthy donors. There are 13 residues in the CDR3. V lost 0 bases, J lost 4 bases, and 7 bases lay in between. Germline V gives CDR1 SGHRS, CDR2 YFSETQ. Concerning this clone itself: What it binds is not known.

General study results and limits: Several of the most significant clusters appeared linked to common viral pathogens, based on a later analysis. The study recorded fewer than 200 TCR beta chains that were cytomegalovirus-associated.

Primers: 60 Vbeta forward and 13 Jbeta reverse. TCRdb's table, derived via immunoSEQ multiplex PCR, lists solely in-frame clones and lacks some. The table shows 110,000 or so clones, with 60% to 85% occurring only once. This sequence was found in a man aged 50-59 years in good health and CMV-seropositive. This sequence joins TRBV5-1 and TRBJ1-2; D gene ambiguous. Specimen: PBMCs. The CDR3 here is CASSLAPSYGYTF. CDR3 nucleotides: TGCGCCAGCAGCTTGGCTCCGAGCTATGGCTACACCTTC.